This T cell receptor (beta chain) is from a study of regulatory T cells in long-lasting Graves disease. Study in general: In persistent Graves' disease, antithyroid drugs had been taken for over 5 years and TSH receptor antibodies stayed positive. The study's findings and limits: TRBV28 was favored in persistent disease, as were TRBJ1-2 and TRBJ2-5. Accuracy might have suffered from few samples.

This clonotype was counted between two and nine times. No antigen is known for it. The CDR3 is made up of 15 amino acids. V was trimmed by 1 base and J by 4 bases, leaving 9 bases between them. Germline CDR1 SGHKS, CDR2 YYEKEE (reference sequence). Described time point: persistent/refractory GD, antithyroid drugs over 5 years with positive TRAb. From PBMCs, RNA was extracted and then used to make the TCR library. CDR3-region Arm-PCR and iRepertoire HTBI primers produced the TCR beta libraries. TCRdb fed the multiplex PCR reads into MiXCR, producing one record per CDR3 protein. The table lists around 460,000 distinct CDR3 sequences, around a fifth of them singletons.

The gene calls are TRBV5-5 and TRBJ2-6; TRBD1 or TRBD2 may be the D gene (5 bases each). The specimen comprised peripheral blood mononuclear cells (PBMCs), sampled when the disease was refractory, from a patient treated with antithyroid drugs. The receptor was derived from a female donor with Graves disease. The DNA of the CDR3 is TGTGCCAGCAGCTTGTTAGGGACCGGGGCCAACGTCCTGACTTTC. As protein: CASSLLGTGANVLTF.